This T cell receptor beta chain was documented in a study of T-cell reconstitution after alpha-beta-depleted transplantation in children. The CDR3 is 16 residues long. The germline V and J ends were trimmed by 4 bases and 7 bases, with 22 bases remaining between them. Per the germline V gene, CDR1 is MGHRA and CDR2 is YSYEKL. It was with unique molecular identifiers that the TCRbeta library was prepared. TCRdb analysed the PCR reads with MiXCR anew, one entry per CDR3 protein. The data show about 980,000 distinct CDR3 sequences, about 29% seen once. Study-level results: The authors attributed T-cell counts and diversity one year after transplant mostly to newly produced T cells. Where some patients showed high TCRbeta diversity at day 60, it came from recipient T cells and thymic progenitors that had survived. As was reported, about two months after transplant, alpha-beta T cells came from several hundred expanded graft clones.

In the case of this clonotype: Its matching antigen is unknown.

The starting material was PBMCs, mostly from graft donor cells, obtained 360 days after TCRalphabeta/CD19-depleted stem cell transplant. J is TRBJ2-5 and V is TRBV4-1; perhaps D is TRBD1 or TRBD2 (5 bases each). The clonotype was recovered from a boy in the first two years of life who had a stem cell transplant for SCID, so the T cells may come from the graft donor. The CDR3 DNA follows: TGCGCCAGCAGCCCCGTATCCCGGGACCCCAAGCGGACCCAGTACTTC. It specifies CASSPVSRDPKRTQYF.